The next 32 T cell receptor beta chains were all read from a single sample in a study of beta chain features in type 1 diabetes. The authors reverse transcribed all of the isolated RNA, so sequencing captured expressed TCRB transcripts. Method: immunoSEQ multiplex PCR; TCRdb's copy keeps in-frame clones and lacks some. The table shows 350,000 to 450,000 clones, with more than 12% occurring only once. The sequenced sample was naive CD4+ T cells from blood. Every receptor here comes from a woman aged 18-30 years in good health.

The rearrangement joins TRBV7-2 to TRBJ2-1; possibly TRBD1 for D (6 bases). The CDR3 loop spans 15 amino acids. The germline gives CDR1 SGHTA, CDR2 FQGNSA. Trimming took 3 bases from V and 10 from J, leaving 19 bases between them. For the CDR3, the DNA is TGTGCCAGCAGCTTGGACAGAACTCCCTCGGGGGAGCAGTTCTTC. It translates to CASSLDRTPSGEQFF.

The table lists this clone with a few counts. The rearrangement joins TRBV30 to TRBJ1-5, with a possible D match to TRBD1 (5 bases). Germline CDR1 reads GTSNPN; CDR2 reads SVGIG (reference sequence). V shed 1 base and J shed 2 bases, with 6 bases lying between them. This CDR3 is built from 13 residues. The CDR3 loop reads CAWSGGGNQPQHF. CDR3 sequence (DNA): TGTGCCTGGAGTGGGGGGGGCAATCAGCCCCAGCATTTT.

The chain joins TRBV28 to TRBJ1-2; D is ambiguous. CDR1 is MDHEN, CDR2 SYDVKM, per germline. The CDR3 has 13 amino acids. V was pared by 3 bases and J by 5 bases, with 10 bases between. CDR3 sequence reads: CASSFSQSYGYTF. CDR3 nucleotides: TGTGCCAGCAGTTTTTCTCAGTCTTATGGCTACACCTTC.

The chain employs TRBV12-5 and TRBJ2-1, with D unresolved. The CDR3 length is 13 residues. V dropped 7 bases and J dropped 6 bases, with 13 bases sitting between them. Germline lookup yields CDR1 LGHNT and CDR2 FRNRAP. CDR3 sequence reads: CASADASGNEQFF. The CDR3 DNA is TGTGCTAGTGCAGATGCTTCAGGCAATGAGCAGTTCTTC.

The table lists this clone with a few counts. The rearrangement links TRBV27 to TRBJ2-7; D ambiguous. Germline-derived CDR1 and CDR2 are MNHEY and SMNVEV (reference sequence). The length of the CDR3 is 14 residues. V lost 8 bases and J lost 0, with 14 bases in between. The CDR3: CASADPYSSYEQYF. The DNA of the CDR3 is TGTGCCAGCGCCGACCCTTACAGCTCCTACGAGCAGTACTTC.

This rearrangement joins TRBV7-9 to TRBJ1-2; no firm D call. Trimming removed 5 bases at V and 5 bases at J, with 15 bases between. The V gene's germline CDR1 is SEHNR and CDR2 FQNEAQ (reference sequence). This CDR3 is built from 14 residues. The chain's CDR3 is CASSLSGISYGYTF. Here the CDR3 DNA reads TGTGCCAGCAGCCTAAGCGGGATATCTTATGGCTACACCTTC.

The chain carries TRBV15 and TRBJ2-7; 14 nucleotides align to TRBD2. Germline loops: CDR1 LNHNV, CDR2 YYDKDF (reference sequence). The CDR3 length is 15 residues. The V segment lost 3 bases and the J segment 3 bases; nucleotides outside the gene matches: 1. CDR3 loop: CATSSGLAGGYEQYF. The DNA for the CDR3 is TGTGCCACCAGCAGTGGACTAGCGGGAGGCTACGAGCAGTACTTC.

Only a few counts were recorded for this clone. This chain joins TRBV1 and TRBJ2-5; TRBD2 is taken as the D call from the table, unchecked against the DNA. TRBV1 is a documented pseudogene. The CDR3 is 12 amino acids. DNA of the CDR3: TGCACCAGCGAACTAGGAGGGGAGACCCAGTACTTC. Translating gives CTSELGGETQYF.

The J gene is TRBJ1-2, the V gene TRBV7-9; D remains unclear. The CDR3 is 13 amino acids. V was clipped by 3 bases and J by 5 bases, with 10 bases between them. Germline CDR1 SEHNR, CDR2 FQNEAQ (reference sequence). CDR3 nucleotide sequence: TGTGCCAGCAGCTTTGAGGAGAGTTATGGCTACACCTTC. Translated, it gives CASSFEESYGYTF.

Only a few counts were recorded for this clone. The rearrangement links TRBV6-5 to TRBJ2-7; TRBD2 matches at 10 bases. Germline lookup yields CDR1 MNHEY and CDR2 SVGAGI. There are 14 residues in the CDR3. The junction had 1 base not matched to a gene; V was cut back by 4 bases and J by 1 base. CDR3 nucleotide sequence: TGTGCCAGCAGTTGGACTAGCGGTTCCTACGAGCAGTACTTC. Protein: CASSWTSGSYEQYF.

This clone occurred a few times. V is TRBV15 and J is TRBJ1-1; D perhaps matches TRBD1 (5 bases). The ends were cut back, 4 bases at V and 1 base at J, with 7 bases in the middle. The CDR3 runs 13 residues. CDR1 is LNHNV, CDR2 YYDKDF, per germline (reference sequence). As DNA, the CDR3 is TGTGCCACCAGCACCACAGGGAACACTGAAGCTTTCTTT. This codes for CATSTTGNTEAFF.

This clone appeared a few times. The chain has TRBV30 and TRBJ2-1, with TRBD1 matching over 7 bases. CDR1 GTSNPN and CDR2 SVGIG come from the germline V gene (reference sequence). The length of the CDR3 is 15 residues. The V gene end was trimmed by 2 bases and the J gene end by 3 bases; junction bases not matched to a gene: 7. The DNA of the CDR3 is TGTGCCTGGAGTCGCGACAGGGCGGTCTACAATGAGCAGTTCTTC. Its translation is CAWSRDRAVYNEQFF.

V gene TRBV6-5 combines with J gene TRBJ1-1; D unclear. The CDR3 runs 15 residues. Trimming pared 0 bases from V and 2 bases from J, leaving 10 bases between. Germline V gene data show CDR1 as MNHEY and CDR2 as SVGAGI. Here the CDR3 DNA reads TGTGCCAGCAGTTACTCGTATCGACTCAACACTGAAGCTTTCTTT. Protein sequence: CASSYSYRLNTEAFF.

The table lists this clone with a few counts. The genes are TRBV7-9 and TRBJ2-2; D is ambiguous. Germline V gene sequence: CDR1 SEHNR, CDR2 FQNEAQ (reference sequence). The germline V and J ends were trimmed by 2 bases and 2 bases, with 12 bases remaining between them. The CDR3 is made up of 16 amino acids. The chain's CDR3 is CASSLLAYNNTGELFF. Here the CDR3 DNA reads TGTGCCAGCAGCTTACTCGCCTATAACAACACCGGGGAGCTGTTTTTT.

The chain employs TRBV4-3 and TRBJ2-1; tentative D call: TRBD2 (6 bases). The length of the CDR3 is 16 residues. Trimming left V 8 bases short and J 8 bases short, with 25 bases between. Germline assignment: CDR1 LGHNA and CDR2 YSLEER. Written as DNA, the CDR3 is TGCGCCAGCTCCCCAACCTTTCTAGGGCCGGGGGATGAGCAGTTCTTC. Encoded protein: CASSPTFLGPGDEQFF.

This clone was seen more than once but under ten times. The V and J genes are TRBV5-1 and TRBJ1-2; the D is unclear. The germline gives CDR1 SGHRS, CDR2 YFSETQ. Trimming stripped 3 bases from V and 6 bases from J, with 21 bases between. This CDR3 is 16 amino acids long. The CDR3 nucleotides read TGCGCCAGCAGCTCTCTCATAGACGGGAGTCTCCATGGCTACACCTTC. Translated: CASSSLIDGSLHGYTF.

The rearrangement uses TRBV7-9 and TRBJ2-3, with a tentative D call TRBD2 (6 bases). Germline loops: CDR1 SEHNR, CDR2 FQNEAQ (reference sequence). The CDR3 has 15 residues. V lost 5 bases and J 4 bases, leaving 16 bases between the germline ends. This chain's CDR3 is CASSISGTSSDTQYF. The CDR3 DNA is TGTGCCAGCAGCATTAGCGGAACCTCCTCAGATACGCAGTATTTT. The variable domain in full, completed from reference TRBV7-9 and TRBJ2-3, reads DTGVSQNPRHKITKRGQNVTFRCDPISEHNRLYWYRQTLGQGPEFLTYFQNEAQLEKSRLLSDRFSAERPKGSFSTLEIQRTEQGDSAMYLCASSISGTSSDTQYFGPGTRLTVL.

The V call is TRBV25-1, the J call TRBJ2-1, with TRBD2 matching 10 bases. The CDR3 has 15 residues. The V gene end was trimmed by 9 bases and the J gene end by 9 bases; junction bases not matched to a gene: 14. Germline CDR1 reads MGHDK; CDR2 reads SYGVNS. As DNA, the CDR3 is TGTGCCAGTAGTTATCTAGCGGGAGTTAAGTTTGAGCAGTTCTTC. Encoded protein: CASSYLAGVKFEQFF.

This rearrangement joins TRBV29-1 to TRBJ2-1; 8 nucleotides align to TRBD1. Germline V gene lookup returns CDR1 SQVTM and CDR2 ANQGSEA. The CDR3 has 15 amino acids. V was clipped by 1 base and J by 3 bases; unmatched bases: 5. The chain's CDR3 is CSVEAEGQVYNEQFF. In nucleotides, the CDR3 is TGCAGCGTTGAAGCTGAGGGACAGGTCTACAATGAGCAGTTCTTC.

This clone was seen a few times. The J gene is TRBJ1-1, the V gene TRBV30, with a weak D call TRBD1 (5 bases). The CDR3 runs to 13 residues. Germline-derived CDR1 and CDR2 are GTSNPN and SVGIG (reference sequence). Trimming took off 0 bases at V and 5 bases at J, with 10 bases between the two ends. CDR3 region: CAWSVSGLTEAFF. The CDR3 DNA reads TGTGCCTGGAGTGTATCAGGGTTAACTGAAGCTTTCTTT.

The rearrangement uses TRBV27 and TRBJ2-7; no firm D call. The CDR3 runs 12 residues. V was shortened by 5 bases and J by 2 bases, with 7 bases between the two germline ends. Per the germline V gene, CDR1 is MNHEY and CDR2 is SMNVEV (reference sequence). CDR3 sequence reads: CASSPATYEQYF. As DNA, the CDR3 is TGTGCCAGCAGTCCCGCTACCTACGAGCAGTACTTC.

There are a few counts of this clone. The chain combines TRBV30 with TRBJ2-4, with D perhaps matching TRBD1 (6 bases). Trimming pared 0 bases from V and 3 bases from J, leaving 15 bases between. Germline V gene data show CDR1 as GTSNPN and CDR2 as SVGIG (reference sequence). The CDR3 spans 16 residues. The CDR3 DNA reads TGTGCCTGGAGTGTACTGTCAGGGGAAAGCAAAAACATTCAGTACTTC. As protein: CAWSVLSGESKNIQYF.

The chain employs TRBV10-3 and TRBJ2-7, with TRBD1 matching 9 bases. The J segment lost 4 bases and the V segment lost 5 bases, leaving 6 bases of the junction unmatched. CDR1 and CDR2 (germline): ENHRY, SYGVKD. This CDR3 is 14 amino acids long. The CDR3 loop reads CAISSGQGKYEQYF. The DNA for the CDR3 is TGTGCCATCAGTTCCGGACAGGGGAAATACGAGCAGTACTTC.

The J gene is TRBJ1-4, the V gene TRBV9; D remains unclear. The CDR3 is 16 residues long. Germline values: CDR1 SGDLS, CDR2 YYNGEE. V was cut by 2 bases and J by 0 bases, with 11 bases left in between. For the CDR3, the DNA is TGTGCCAGCAGCGTTACTCCCGGGGCAACTAATGAAAAACTGTTTTTT. It codes for CASSVTPGATNEKLFF.

The sample holds a few counts of this clone. This specimen includes other DNA sequences encoding the same CDR3. The rearrangement uses TRBV30 and TRBJ2-7; no reliable D call. The CDR3 is made up of 11 amino acids. The germline V and J ends were trimmed by 0 bases and 4 bases, with 4 bases remaining between them. The germline V gene encodes CDR1 GTSNPN and CDR2 SVGIG (reference sequence). CDR3 region: CAWSVRYEQYF. The CDR3 region has the DNA TGTGCCTGGAGTGTCCGGTACGAGCAGTACTTC. Full variable domain (rest looked up from reference TRBV30 and TRBJ2-7): SQTIHQWPATLVQPVGSPLSLECTVEGTSNPNLYWYRQAAGRGLQLLFYSVGIGQISSEVPQNLSASRPQDRQFILSSKKLLLSDSGFYLCAWSVRYEQYFGPGTRLTVT.

The gene calls are TRBV30 and TRBJ1-1; 9 nucleotides align to TRBD1. J gave up 4 bases and V 7 bases, and 4 bases lay outside the gene matches. Germline V gene sequence: CDR1 GTSNPN, CDR2 SVGIG (reference sequence). The CDR3 is made up of 12 amino acids. The CDR3 spells CAFTGGFTEAFF. The CDR3 nucleotides read TGTGCCTTCACAGGGGGCTTCACTGAAGCTTTCTTT.

J is TRBJ2-5 and V is TRBV7-9, with TRBD1 identical over 9 bases. The trim removed 2 bases at V and 1 base at J, leaving 5 bases unmatched. CDR1 is SEHNR, CDR2 FQNEAQ, per germline (reference sequence). The CDR3 runs to 16 residues. CDR3 sequence: CASSLSGQGSQETQYF. The DNA of the CDR3 is TGTGCCAGCAGCTTATCGGGACAGGGATCCCAAGAGACCCAGTACTTC.

This clone showed up just a few times. The rearrangement joins TRBV29-1 to TRBJ2-3, with 7 bases fitting TRBD1. The CDR3 totals 12 residues. Germline lookup yields CDR1 SQVTM and CDR2 ANQGSEA. V trimming: 7 bases; J trimming: 2 bases; junction bases outside the gene matches: 3. CDR3 bases: TGCAGCGCGGACAGGCCCACAGATACGCAGTATTTT. This codes for CSADRPTDTQYF.

This clone showed up just a few times. The chain couples TRBV18 to TRBJ2-7; 11 bases map to TRBD1. This CDR3 is 15 amino acids long. From germline, CDR1 is KGHSH and CDR2 LQKENI. Trimming cost V 8 bases and J 3 bases; bases outside gene matches: 9. The CDR3 region has the DNA TGTGCCAGCGCGGACGCCGGGACAGGGGGCTACGAGCAGTACTTC. Encoded protein: CASADAGTGGYEQYF.

The chain is built from TRBV7-9 and TRBJ2-5, with 9 bases fitting TRBD1. CDR3 length: 14 amino acids. Germline values: CDR1 SEHNR, CDR2 FQNEAQ (reference sequence). Trimming took 6 bases from V and 5 from J; bases not matched to a gene: 7. DNA for the CDR3: TGTGCCAGCAGTTCACAGGGGGCATGGGAGACCCAGTACTTC. Amino acids: CASSSQGAWETQYF.

Comment on this clone: Other DNA variants within this sample encode the same CDR3. The chain recombines TRBV28 with TRBJ1-5; 10 bases match TRBD1. Germline loops: CDR1 MDHEN, CDR2 SYDVKM. The trim removed 4 bases at V and 7 bases at J, leaving 4 bases unmatched. CDR3 length equals 14 residues. CDR3 region: CASSSGQGGQPQHF. CDR3 coding DNA: TGTGCCAGCAGTTCCGGACAGGGGGGACAGCCCCAGCATTTT.

This clone was detected a few times. The chain employs TRBV5-1 and TRBJ2-7, with 9 bases fitting TRBD1. Germline assignment: CDR1 SGHRS and CDR2 YFSETQ. The CDR3 is 16 amino acids. J gave up 7 bases and V 0 bases, and 11 bases lay outside the gene matches. The CDR3 loop reads CASSLAPGQGKDEQYF. The CDR3 DNA is TGCGCCAGCAGCTTGGCCCCGGGACAGGGTAAGGATGAGCAGTACTTC.